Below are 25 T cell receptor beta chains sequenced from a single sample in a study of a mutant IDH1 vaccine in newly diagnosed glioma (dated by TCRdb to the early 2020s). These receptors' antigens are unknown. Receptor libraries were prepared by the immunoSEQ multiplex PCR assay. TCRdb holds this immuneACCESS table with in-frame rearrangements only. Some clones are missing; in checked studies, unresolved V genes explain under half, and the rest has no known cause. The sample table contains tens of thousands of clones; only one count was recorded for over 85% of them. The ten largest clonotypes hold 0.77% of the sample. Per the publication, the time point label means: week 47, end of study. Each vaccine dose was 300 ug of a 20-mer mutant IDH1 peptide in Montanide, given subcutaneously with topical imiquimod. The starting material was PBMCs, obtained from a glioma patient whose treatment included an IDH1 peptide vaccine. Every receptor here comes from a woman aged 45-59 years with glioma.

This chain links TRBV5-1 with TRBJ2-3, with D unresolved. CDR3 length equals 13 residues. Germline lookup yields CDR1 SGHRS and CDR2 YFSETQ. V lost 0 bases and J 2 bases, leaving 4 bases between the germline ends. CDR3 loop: CASSLGLTDTQYF. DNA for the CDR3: TGCGCCAGCAGCTTGGGTCTCACAGATACGCAGTATTTT.

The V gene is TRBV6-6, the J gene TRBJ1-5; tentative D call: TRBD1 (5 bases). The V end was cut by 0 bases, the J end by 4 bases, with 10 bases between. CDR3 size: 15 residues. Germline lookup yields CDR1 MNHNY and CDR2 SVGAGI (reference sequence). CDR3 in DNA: TGTGCCAGCAGTTACTCCCAGGGAACTAATCAGCCCCAGCATTTT. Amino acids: CASSYSQGTNQPQHF.

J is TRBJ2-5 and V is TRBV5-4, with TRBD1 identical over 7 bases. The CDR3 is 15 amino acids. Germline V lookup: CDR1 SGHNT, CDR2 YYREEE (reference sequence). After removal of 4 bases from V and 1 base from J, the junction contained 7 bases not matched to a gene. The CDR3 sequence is CASSDDRAPQETQYF. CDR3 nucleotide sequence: TGTGCCAGCAGCGATGACAGGGCCCCCCAAGAGACCCAGTACTTC.

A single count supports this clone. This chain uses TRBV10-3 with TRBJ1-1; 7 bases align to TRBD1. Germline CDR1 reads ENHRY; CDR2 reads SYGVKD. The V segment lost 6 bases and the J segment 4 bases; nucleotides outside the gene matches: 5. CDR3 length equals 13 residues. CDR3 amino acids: CAISLDRFTEAFF. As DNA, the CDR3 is TGTGCCATCAGCCTGGACAGGTTCACTGAAGCTTTCTTT.

CDR3 bases: TGTGCCAGCAGCTTAAGCGGAACTAGCACAGATACGCAGTATTTT. Amino acids: CASSLSGTSTDTQYF. This sequence joins TRBV11-3 and TRBJ2-3; a possible D gene is TRBD2 (5 bases). The length of the CDR3 is 15 residues. V gave up 2 bases and J gave up 0 bases, with 9 bases separating them. The V gene's germline CDR1 is SGHNT and CDR2 YENEEA.

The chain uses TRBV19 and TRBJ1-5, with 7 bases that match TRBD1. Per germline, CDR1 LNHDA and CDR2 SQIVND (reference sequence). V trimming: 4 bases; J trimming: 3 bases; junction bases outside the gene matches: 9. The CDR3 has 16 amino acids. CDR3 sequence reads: CASSTEQGTVNQPQHF. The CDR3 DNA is TGTGCCAGTAGTACCGAACAGGGGACCGTCAATCAGCCCCAGCATTTT.

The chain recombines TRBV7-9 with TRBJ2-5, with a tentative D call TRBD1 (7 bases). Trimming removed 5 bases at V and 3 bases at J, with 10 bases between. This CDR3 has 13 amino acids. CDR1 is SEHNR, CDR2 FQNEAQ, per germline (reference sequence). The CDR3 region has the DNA TGTGCCAGCAGCGCCAGGGGGGAAGAGACCCAGTACTTC. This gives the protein CASSARGEETQYF. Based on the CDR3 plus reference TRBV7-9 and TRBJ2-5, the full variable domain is DTGVSQNPRHKITKRGQNVTFRCDPISEHNRLYWYRQTLGQGPEFLTYFQNEAQLEKSRLLSDRFSAERPKGSFSTLEIQRTEQGDSAMYLCASSARGEETQYFGPGTRLLVL.

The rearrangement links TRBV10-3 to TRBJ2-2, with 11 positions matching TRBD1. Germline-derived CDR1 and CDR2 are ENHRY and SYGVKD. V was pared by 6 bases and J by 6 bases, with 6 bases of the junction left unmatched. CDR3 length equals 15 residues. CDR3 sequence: CAISSGQGAAGELFF. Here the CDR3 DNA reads TGTGCCATCAGCTCCGGACAGGGGGCGGCCGGGGAGCTGTTTTTT.

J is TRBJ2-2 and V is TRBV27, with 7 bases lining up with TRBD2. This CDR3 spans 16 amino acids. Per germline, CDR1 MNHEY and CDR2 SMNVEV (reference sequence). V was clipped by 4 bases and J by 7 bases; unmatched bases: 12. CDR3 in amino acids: CASSSPLREFGGELFF. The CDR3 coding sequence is TGTGCCAGCAGTTCGCCGTTGCGGGAGTTCGGCGGGGAGCTGTTTTTT.

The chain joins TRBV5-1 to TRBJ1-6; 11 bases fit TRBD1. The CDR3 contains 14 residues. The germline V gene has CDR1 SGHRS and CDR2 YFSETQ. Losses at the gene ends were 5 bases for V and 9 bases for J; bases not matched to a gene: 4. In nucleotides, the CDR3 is TGCGCCAGCAGTTCGGACAGGGGGCGTTCACCCCTCCACTTT. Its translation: CASSSDRGRSPLHF.

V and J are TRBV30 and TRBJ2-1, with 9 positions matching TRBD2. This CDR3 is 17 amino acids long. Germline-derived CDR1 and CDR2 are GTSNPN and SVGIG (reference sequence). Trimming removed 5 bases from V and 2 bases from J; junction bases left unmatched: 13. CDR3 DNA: TGTGCCTGGTTGGGAATGAGCGGGAGGCCCCCCTACAATGAGCAGTTCTTC. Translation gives CAWLGMSGRPPYNEQFF.

CDR3 region: CASSIAGSSYEQYF. The CDR3 bases are TGTGCCAGTAGTATAGCAGGGTCCTCCTACGAGCAGTACTTC. The V and J genes are TRBV19 and TRBJ2-7, with D perhaps TRBD1 (5 bases). The V end was cut by 1 base, the J end by 0 bases, with 7 bases between. The CDR3 has 14 amino acids. The germline V gene has CDR1 LNHDA and CDR2 SQIVND (reference sequence). The full variable domain, completed using reference TRBV19 and TRBJ2-7, is DGGITQSPKYLFRKEGQNVTLSCEQNLNHDAMYWYRQDPGQGLRLIYYSQIVNDFQKGDIAEGYSVSREKKESFPLTVTSAQKNPTAFYLCASSIAGSSYEQYFGPGTRLTVT.

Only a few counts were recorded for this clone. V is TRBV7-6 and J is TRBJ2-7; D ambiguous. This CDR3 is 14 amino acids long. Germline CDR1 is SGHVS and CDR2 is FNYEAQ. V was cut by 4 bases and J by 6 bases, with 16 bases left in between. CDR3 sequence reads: CASSSSGVSGEQYF. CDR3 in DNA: TGTGCCAGCAGCTCCTCAGGCGTTTCGGGCGAGCAGTACTTC.

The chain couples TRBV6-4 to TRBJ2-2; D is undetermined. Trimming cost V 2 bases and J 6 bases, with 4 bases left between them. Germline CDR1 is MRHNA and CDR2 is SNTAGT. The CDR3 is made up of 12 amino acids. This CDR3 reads CASSDRAGELFF. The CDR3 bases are TGTGCCAGCAGTGACAGGGCCGGGGAGCTGTTTTTT.

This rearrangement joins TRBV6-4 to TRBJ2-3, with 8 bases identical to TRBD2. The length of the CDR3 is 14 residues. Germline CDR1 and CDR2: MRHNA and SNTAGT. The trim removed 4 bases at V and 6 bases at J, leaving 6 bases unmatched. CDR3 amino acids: CASSVGLASDTQYF. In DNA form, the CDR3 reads TGTGCCAGCAGTGTCGGACTAGCTTCCGATACGCAGTATTTT.

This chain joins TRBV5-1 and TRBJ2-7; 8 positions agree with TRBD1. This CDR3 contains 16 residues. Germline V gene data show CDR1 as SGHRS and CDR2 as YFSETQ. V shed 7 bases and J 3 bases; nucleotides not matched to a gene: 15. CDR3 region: CASRDPIGTGLYEQYF. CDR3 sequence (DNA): TGCGCCAGCCGTGACCCGATCGGGACAGGCCTCTACGAGCAGTACTTC. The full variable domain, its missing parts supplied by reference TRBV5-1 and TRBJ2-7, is KAGVTQTPRYLIKTRGQQVTLSCSPISGHRSVSWYQQTPGQGLQFLFEYFSETQRNKGNFPGRFSGRQFSNSRSEMNVSTLELGDSALYLCASRDPIGTGLYEQYFGPGTRLTVT.

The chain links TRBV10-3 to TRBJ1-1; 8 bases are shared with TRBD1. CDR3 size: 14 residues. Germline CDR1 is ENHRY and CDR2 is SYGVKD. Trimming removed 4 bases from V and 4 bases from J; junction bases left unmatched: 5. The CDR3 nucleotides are TGTGCCATCAGTGCCCCAGACAGGGGCACTGAAGCTTTCTTT. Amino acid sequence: CAISAPDRGTEAFF.

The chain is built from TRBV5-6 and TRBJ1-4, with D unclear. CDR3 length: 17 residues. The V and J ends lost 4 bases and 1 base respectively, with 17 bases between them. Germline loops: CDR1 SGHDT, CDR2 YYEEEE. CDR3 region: CASSPLRHRGTNEKLFF. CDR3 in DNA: TGTGCCAGCAGCCCCCTTCGTCACAGAGGAACTAATGAAAAACTGTTTTTT.

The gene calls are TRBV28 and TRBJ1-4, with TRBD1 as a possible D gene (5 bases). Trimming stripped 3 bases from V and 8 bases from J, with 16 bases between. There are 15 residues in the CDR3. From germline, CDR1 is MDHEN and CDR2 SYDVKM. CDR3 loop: CASSFLQPGGEKLFF. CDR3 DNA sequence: TGTGCCAGCAGTTTTTTGCAGCCGGGGGGGGAAAAACTGTTTTTT.

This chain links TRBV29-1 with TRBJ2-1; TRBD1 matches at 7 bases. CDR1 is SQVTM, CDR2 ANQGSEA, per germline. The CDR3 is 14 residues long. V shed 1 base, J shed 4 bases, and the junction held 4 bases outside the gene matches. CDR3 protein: CSVEVDRPYNEQFF. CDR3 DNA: TGCAGCGTTGAAGTGGACAGGCCTTACAATGAGCAGTTCTTC.

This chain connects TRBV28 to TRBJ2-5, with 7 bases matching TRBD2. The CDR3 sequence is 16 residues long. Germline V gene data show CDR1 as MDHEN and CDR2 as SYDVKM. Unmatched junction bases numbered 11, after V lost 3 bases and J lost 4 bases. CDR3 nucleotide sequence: TGTGCCAGCAGTTTCGGCGGGAGAGGGCGAATAGAGACCCAGTACTTC. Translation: CASSFGGRGRIETQYF.

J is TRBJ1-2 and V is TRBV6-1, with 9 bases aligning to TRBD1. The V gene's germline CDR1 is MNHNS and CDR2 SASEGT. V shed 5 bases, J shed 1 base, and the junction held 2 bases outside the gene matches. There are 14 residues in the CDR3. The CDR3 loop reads CASSSTGGNYGYTF. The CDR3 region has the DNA TGTGCCAGCAGTTCGACAGGGGGTAACTATGGCTACACCTTC.

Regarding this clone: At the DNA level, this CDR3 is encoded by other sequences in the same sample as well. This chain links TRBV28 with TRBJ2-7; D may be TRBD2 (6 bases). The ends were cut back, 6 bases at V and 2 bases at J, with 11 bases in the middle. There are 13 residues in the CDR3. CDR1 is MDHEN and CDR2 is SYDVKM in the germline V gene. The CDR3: CASSLGGPYEQYF. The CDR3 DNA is TGTGCCAGCAGCCTGGGGGGTCCCTACGAGCAGTACTTC.

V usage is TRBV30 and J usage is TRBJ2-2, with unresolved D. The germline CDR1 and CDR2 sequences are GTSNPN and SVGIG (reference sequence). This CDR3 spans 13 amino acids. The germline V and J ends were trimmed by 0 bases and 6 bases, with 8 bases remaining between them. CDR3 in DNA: TGTGCCTGGAGTGTACCCCTATCCGGGGAGCTGTTTTTT. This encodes CAWSVPLSGELFF.

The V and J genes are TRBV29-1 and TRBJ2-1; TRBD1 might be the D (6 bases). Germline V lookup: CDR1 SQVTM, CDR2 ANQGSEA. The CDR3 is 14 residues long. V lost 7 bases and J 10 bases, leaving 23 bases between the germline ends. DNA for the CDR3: TGCAGCGCCCGGGGACCTCAGGGGAAGTCCGAGCAGTTCTTC. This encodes CSARGPQGKSEQFF.